The present TCR beta chain was sequenced within a study of T cell repertoires in cytomegalovirus infection. Study information: CMV epitopes in the study were HLA-C-restricted (recently identified) and HLA-B-restricted (well studied). Signatures in public TCR beta sequences pointed to both CMV infection and matching HLA type. Broader study findings: Identification of carriers of CMV plus the relevant HLA was achieved through cumulative public TCR beta family frequency.

This CDR3 region has 12 residues. After removal of 6 bases from V and 4 bases from J, the junction contained 2 bases not matched to a gene. CDR1 and CDR2 from the germline V gene are MNHNS and SASEGT. TCRdb re-derived calls from the reads in MiXCR, one entry per CDR3 protein. The table shows about 310,000 distinct CDR3 sequences, with roughly 25% occurring only once. Remarks on this clonotype: As yet, its antigen is unknown.

The source of this sequence is a human donor in good health (CMV status not recorded). Some clones in this sample may be carry-over from other donors' samples. J is TRBJ1-2 and V is TRBV6-1; 7 positions match TRBD1. The source was cultured PBMCs, collected from culture after CMV antigen stimulation. The CDR3 spells CASRGQRYGYTF. CDR3 DNA sequence: TGTGCCAGCAGGGGACAGCGCTATGGCTACACCTTC.